A selection of T cell receptor beta chains follows, all from one sample in a study of blood T cells in healthy people across ages. TCRdb re-called the 5' RACE reads through MiXCR, storing one row per CDR3 protein. The sample gives 650,000 to 1,000,000 distinct CDR3 sequences, around 36% of which show up once; roughly 13% is in the top ten. Sequenced input: blood. These receptors originate from a man aged 18 to 35 in good health. Each CDR3 is given with its conserved first and last residue. D genes are given only for firm matches. A clone size is listed for some rows: how often the clone was seen (once, few, many), or a class if it is expanded.

TRBJ2-7,TRBV6-5,.,.,14,TGTGCCAGCAGTTACTCAGGGGCTGGGAATGAGCAGTACTTC,CASSYSGAGNEQYF
TRBJ2-5,TRBV12-3/TRBV12-4,TRBD2,.,15,TGTGCCAGCAGTCCCCGGGGACTAGCGGGGGGCCGTCAGTACTTC,CASSPRGLAGGRQYF
TRBJ2-7,TRBV7-2,.,many,13,TGTGCCAGCAGCTTAGCGGGCAGCTCCGAGCAGTACTTC,CASSLAGSSEQYF
TRBJ1-5,TRBV29-1,.,.,12,TGCAGCGTTGGGGGACCCGGGATGCTCCAGCATTTT,CSVGGPGMLQHF
TRBJ2-1,TRBV7-3,.,.,14,TGTGCCAGCAGCTTCCGGGCCCCCCCCGGGGAGCAGTTCTTC,CASSFRAPPGEQFF
TRBJ1-2,TRBV5-1,.,few,14,TGCGCCAGCAGCCCGGCGGGCCCTCCCTATGGCTACACCTTC,CASSPAGPPYGYTF
TRBJ2-5,TRBV20-1,.,.,12,TGCAGTGCTGGGGAGTTACAGGAGACCCAGTACTTC,CSAGELQETQYF
TRBJ1-1,TRBV14,TRBD1,many,15,TGTGCCAGCAGCCAACAGGGGGCCCTTGGCACTGAAGCTTTCTTT,CASSQQGALGTEAFF
TRBJ1-5,TRBV3-1,.,.,16,TGTGCCAGCAGCCAAGGGGGCCCAAATAGCAATCAGCCCCAGCATTTT,CASSQGGPNSNQPQHF
TRBJ2-5,TRBV4-3,TRBD2,many,16,TGCGCCAGCAGCCAAGGGACTAGCGGGGGTCAAGAGACCCAGTACTTC,CASSQGTSGGQETQYF
TRBJ2-2,TRBV5-1,TRBD1,.,17,TGCGCCAGCAGCTTGGTGGTCGGGACAGGGAACACCGGGGAGCTGTTTTTT,CASSLVVGTGNTGELFF
TRBJ1-1,TRBV27,.,few,16,TGTGCCAGCAGTTTACAGGGCAGCTCTGGGCACACTGAAGCTTTCTTT,CASSLQGSSGHTEAFF
TRBJ1-1,TRBV7-2,.,.,13,TGTGCCAGCAAACGGTTGAGGGACACTGAAGCTTTCTTT,CASKRLRDTEAFF
TRBJ2-5,TRBV6-2/TRBV6-3,.,.,11,TGTGCCAGCAGTAATCCAGCCCGGCAGTACTTC,CASSNPARQYF
TRBJ2-1,TRBV29-1,.,.,13,TGCAGCGGTCTCAGGAGCTCCTACAATGAGCAGTTCTTC,CSGLRSSYNEQFF
TRBJ2-7,TRBV9,.,.,16,TGTGCCAGCAGCGGAGTCGGAGGGGGCCCTTACAATGAGCAGTACTTC,CASSGVGGGPYNEQYF
TRBJ2-5,TRBV7-2,TRBD1,few,18,TGTGCCAGCAGCCGAAGGAGGACAGGGACCGCTGAACAAGAGACCCAGTACTTC,CASSRRRTGTAEQETQYF
TRBJ2-7,TRBV30,.,.,15,TGTGCCTGGAGGAAATACGGGGGCCCCTACAATGAGCAGTACTTC,CAWRKYGGPYNEQYF
TRBJ2-3,TRBV12-5,TRBD2,few,14,TGTGCTAGTCGAAGCGGGGGAATCACAGATACGCAGTATTTT,CASRSGGITDTQYF
TRBJ1-5,TRBV4-2,TRBD1,few,15,TGTGCCAGCAGCCAATCGGGACAGTCTGATCAGCCCCAGCATTTT,CASSQSGQSDQPQHF
TRBJ1-1,TRBV2,TRBD1,.,16,TGTGCCAGCAGTGATGGGTCGACAGGGGGGAACACTGAAGCTTTCTTT,CASSDGSTGGNTEAFF
TRBJ2-1,TRBV5-1,.,many,11,TGTGCCAGCAGTTTAGGTCGTGAGCAGTTCTTC,CASSLGREQFF
TRBJ1-5,TRBV20-1,.,few,17,TGCAGTGCTAGAGCCGTACCGCGGACAGCGGTTGGTCAGCCCCAGCATTTT,CSARAVPRTAVGQPQHF
TRBJ2-7,TRBV7-2,.,.,15,TGTGCCAGCAGCTTGAGGGACTCCACCTACAATGAGCAGTACTTC,CASSLRDSTYNEQYF
TRBJ2-2,TRBV6-5,.,few,13,TGTGCCAGCAGAGGATTGAACACCGGGGAGCTGTTTTTT,CASRGLNTGELFF
TRBJ2-1,TRBV5-1,TRBD1,.,15,TGCGCCAGCAGCTTGCGGACAGGGGAGAACAATGAGCAGTTCTTC,CASSLRTGENNEQFF
TRBJ2-5,TRBV20-1,.,.,13,TGCAGTGCTTCCCGGACAGAAAAAGAGACCCAGTACTTC,CSASRTEKETQYF
TRBJ2-7,TRBV7-3,TRBD1,.,15,TGTGCCAGCAGCCTAGGGATCGGGACAGGGGATGAGCAGTACTTC,CASSLGIGTGDEQYF
TRBJ1-1,TRBV3-1,.,many,14,TGCGCCAGCAGCCAAGTGGAAGGGAACACTGAAGCTTTCTTT,CASSQVEGNTEAFF
TRBJ1-1,TRBV25-1,.,.,14,TGTGCCAGCAGTGGTCGCAGAGCGAACACTGAAGCTTTCTTT,CASSGRRANTEAFF
TRBJ2-7,TRBV4-1,TRBD1,.,14,TGCGCCAGCAGCCCAGGGACAGGGGCCCACGAGCAGTACTTC,CASSPGTGAHEQYF
TRBJ2-7,TRBV12-3/TRBV12-4,TRBD2,.,15,TGTGCCAGCAGTTTGGATTTAGCGGGGGCGGGTGAGCAGTACTTC,CASSLDLAGAGEQYF
TRBJ2-5,TRBV25-1,.,.,17,TGTGCCAGCAGCCCCTTGAGTTGGCCCGGAATTGGAGAGACCCAGTACTTC,CASSPLSWPGIGETQYF
TRBJ1-5,TRBV4-3,TRBD1,once,15,TGCGCCAGCAGCTTGGACGGACAGGCTAGTCAGCCCCAGCATTTT,CASSLDGQASQPQHF
TRBJ2-5,TRBV12-3/TRBV12-4,.,many,11,TGTGCCAGCAGTTTTTCAGAGACCCAGTACTTC,CASSFSETQYF
TRBJ1-2,TRBV15,TRBD1,few,16,TGTGCCACCAGCAGAGTCGGGACAGGGAGAGGGGGTGGCTACACCTTC,CATSRVGTGRGGGYTF
TRBJ2-7,TRBV4-2,.,once,14,TGTGTCAGCAGCCAAGAAAGAAGATCCTACGAGCAGTACTTC,CVSSQERRSYEQYF
TRBJ1-5,TRBV2,.,.,13,TGTGCCAGCAGCGATAGGCTAAATCAGCCCCAGCATTTT,CASSDRLNQPQHF
TRBJ2-5,TRBV4-3,.,.,15,TGCGCCAGCAGCCAAGAGGTGGAACGCCAAGAGACCCAGTACTTC,CASSQEVERQETQYF
TRBJ1-2,TRBV27,.,few,13,TGTGCCAGCAGTTTGGGGGGGCCAAATGGCTACACCTTC,CASSLGGPNGYTF
TRBJ2-5,TRBV7-9,.,many,13,TGTGCCAGCAGCTTCCGGGGGAGCGAGACCCAGTACTTC,CASSFRGSETQYF
TRBJ2-7,TRBV4-1,.,few,20,TGCGCCAGCAGCCAAGATTTATGGGGTAGGGGGGGCAGGAGCTCCTACGAGCAGTACTTC,CASSQDLWGRGGRSSYEQYF
TRBJ2-1,TRBV5-6,TRBD2,.,16,TGTGCCAGCAGCGCCAGGGCGGGGGGGCCGAACAATGAGCAGTTCTTC,CASSARAGGPNNEQFF
TRBJ1-1,TRBV12-3/TRBV12-4,.,few,15,TGTGCCAGCAGTTTAGGTTTAAGTGGTGGCACTGAAGCTTTCTTT,CASSLGLSGGTEAFF
TRBJ2-2,TRBV6-6,.,.,16,TGTGCCAGCAGTTATAGGCTAGAGGTTGCCACCGGGGAGCTGTTTTTT,CASSYRLEVATGELFF